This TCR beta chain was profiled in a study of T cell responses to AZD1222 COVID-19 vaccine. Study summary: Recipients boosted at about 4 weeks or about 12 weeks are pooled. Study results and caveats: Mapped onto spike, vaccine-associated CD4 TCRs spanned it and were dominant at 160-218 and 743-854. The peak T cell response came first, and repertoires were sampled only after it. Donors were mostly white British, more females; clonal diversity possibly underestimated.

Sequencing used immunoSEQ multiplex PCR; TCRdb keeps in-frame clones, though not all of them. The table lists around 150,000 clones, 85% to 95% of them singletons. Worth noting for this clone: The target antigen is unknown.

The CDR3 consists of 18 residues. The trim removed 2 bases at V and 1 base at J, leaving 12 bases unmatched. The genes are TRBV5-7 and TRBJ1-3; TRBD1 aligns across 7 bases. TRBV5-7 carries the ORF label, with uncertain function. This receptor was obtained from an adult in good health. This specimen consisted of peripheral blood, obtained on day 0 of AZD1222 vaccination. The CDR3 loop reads CASSLGTARHPSGNTIYF. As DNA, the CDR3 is TGTGCCAGCAGCTTAGGGACAGCGCGGCACCCTTCTGGAAACACCATATATTTT.